This T cell receptor (beta chain) appears in the sequencing data of a study of cytomegalovirus exposure and HLA in healthy donors. Across the whole study: A prior study identified approximately 110 million unique TCR beta sequences from 180 million or so T cells. Findings of the study overall: Likely technical artifact: a cluster of highly shared sequence variants. Later analysis identified a missense DCLRE1C variant that was linked to TCR beta V- and J-gene trimming.

In the PCR, 60 Vbeta and 13 Jbeta primers were used. The assay was immunoSEQ multiplex PCR, and TCRdb's table has in-frame clones only and misses some. The table has 95,000 to 150,000 clones, about 83% seen once; the top ten hold 2.7%. In the case of this clone: The antigen remains undetermined.

V dropped 6 bases and J dropped 1 base, with 16 bases sitting between them. Germline V lookup: CDR1 MNHEY, CDR2 SVGAGI. The length of the CDR3 is 15 residues. Sample: PBMCs. The TCR was taken from a woman in her thirties or forties in good health and CMV-seropositive. The V call is TRBV6-5, the J call TRBJ2-7; maybe TRBD1 (5 bases). DNA of the CDR3: TGTGCCAGCAGGCGTTCCTCGAGACAGTCCTACGAGCAGTACTTC. Amino acid sequence: CASRRSSRQSYEQYF.